This TCR beta chain was profiled in a study of blood T cell repertoires in COVID-19. Turning to the study itself: Sites across the United States, Italy and Spain contributed samples from acute and convalescent COVID-19. From T cells, B-cell-depleted T cells, or PBMCs came the material, which was cDNA or gDNA.

This clone occurred once. The V and J ends lost 4 bases and 4 bases, in that order; junction bases with no gene match: 12. Germline CDR1 is SGHNT and CDR2 is YYREEE (reference sequence). The CDR3 totals 16 residues. The repertoire was sequenced with immunoSEQ multiplex PCR; TCRdb's copy has only in-frame clones and lacks some. This sample carries approximately 150,000 clones, approximately 87% of them seen once, and the ten largest clones take 8.6%. The sample taken for sequencing was peripheral blood. This chain links TRBV5-4 with TRBJ1-1, with TRBD1 matching 8 bases. The TCR originated in a woman aged 45-60 years with active or convalescent COVID-19. The CDR3 DNA sequence: TGTGCCAGCAGCGCCGACAGGGGTCAAGATCGCACTGAAGCTTTCTTT. Amino acids: CASSADRGQDRTEAFF.